Following are 23 T cell receptor beta chains from one sample sequenced in a study of a mutant IDH1 vaccine in newly diagnosed glioma. This sample's time point: baseline, week 1 (first vaccination visit). Treatment reported: pre-vaccination baseline after standard-of-care therapy. The protocol was immunoSEQ multiplex PCR, while the TCRdb copy is restricted to in-frame clones and leaves out a portion. The top ten hold under 20% of the sample, which has roughly 41,000 clones, roughly 92% seen once. The starting material was PBMCs, obtained from a glioma patient treated with radiotherapy, temozolomide or both. These receptors came from a man in his late teens or twenties with glioma.

The chain joins TRBV15 to TRBJ2-3, with 7 nucleotides matching TRBD2. V was pared by 1 base and J by 2 bases, with 9 bases of the junction left unmatched. The CDR3 sequence is 17 residues long. Per germline, CDR1 LNHNV and CDR2 YYDKDF (reference sequence). CDR3 amino acids: CATSRVQTSTFTDTQYF. The CDR3 region has the DNA TGTGCCACCAGCAGAGTCCAGACTAGCACCTTCACAGATACGCAGTATTTT. Complete variable domain (other parts from reference TRBV15 and TRBJ2-3): DAMVIQNPRYQVTQFGKPVTLSCSQTLNHNVMYWYQQKSSQAPKLLFHYYDKDFNNEADTPDNFQSRRPNTSFCFLDIRSPGLGDTAMYLCATSRVQTSTFTDTQYFGPGTRLTVL.

This clone was seen only once. This chain connects TRBV27 to TRBJ1-1; possibly TRBD1 for D (5 bases). CDR1 is MNHEY and CDR2 is SMNVEV in the germline V gene (reference sequence). V was trimmed by 3 bases and J by 7 bases, leaving 9 bases between them. The CDR3 length is 12 residues. The CDR3 region has the DNA TGTGCCAGCAGTTTGGGGGGGAGTGAAGCTTTCTTT. Its translation: CASSLGGSEAFF.

In its sample, this clone was seen once. This rearrangement joins TRBV28 to TRBJ1-2, with a possible D match to TRBD1 (6 bases). The CDR3 is 13 residues long. CDR1 is MDHEN and CDR2 is SYDVKM in the germline V gene. V was shortened by 6 bases and J by 6 bases, with 14 bases between the two germline ends. The CDR3 sequence: CASRSTGSHGYTF. The DNA of the CDR3 is TGTGCCAGCAGATCAACAGGGTCCCATGGCTACACCTTC.

The CDR3 DNA sequence: TGCGCCAGCAGCCAGATGGTCACTAGCTCCTACGAGCAGTACTTC. Translation: CASSQMVTSSYEQYF. The genes are TRBV4-1 and TRBJ2-7; a possible D gene is TRBD2 (5 bases). This CDR3 region has 15 residues. Germline V gives CDR1 MGHRA, CDR2 YSYEKL. Trimming cost V 3 bases and J 0 bases, with 12 bases left between them.

The DNA of the CDR3 is TGTGCCAGTAGTTCGCCAGGGAGGCTCACTGAAGCTTTCTTT. Residues: CASSSPGRLTEAFF. This chain joins TRBV19 and TRBJ1-1, with a weak D call TRBD1 (5 bases). Trimming pared 5 bases from V and 4 bases from J, leaving 14 bases between. Germline values: CDR1 LNHDA, CDR2 SQIVND (reference sequence). This CDR3 spans 14 amino acids.

The rearrangement uses TRBV14 and TRBJ2-7, with D uncertain. The V gene lost 2 bases and the J gene lost 4 bases, with 15 bases spanning the gap. CDR1 SGHDN and CDR2 FVKESK come from the germline V gene. CDR3 length: 15 amino acids. This CDR3 reads CASSQLDSPTYEQYF. The CDR3 nucleotides read TGTGCCAGCAGCCAATTAGACTCCCCGACTTACGAGCAGTACTTC.

The DNA for the CDR3 is TGCGCCAGCAGCCTCGTACTAGCGGGAGAACTCGAGCAGTACTTC. This codes for CASSLVLAGELEQYF. The chain uses TRBV5-1 and TRBJ2-7, with 11 bases matching TRBD2. Trimming cost V 4 bases and J 6 bases; bases outside gene matches: 9. The CDR3 runs 15 residues. Germline V lookup: CDR1 SGHRS, CDR2 YFSETQ.

V usage is TRBV21-1 and J usage is TRBJ1-1; TRBD1 is the table's D call and was not checked against the DNA. TRBV21-1 is recorded as a pseudogene. CDR3 length: 17 amino acids. For the CDR3, the DNA is TGTGCCAGCAGCAAACGGAAATGTGGGGGCCAGAACACTGAAGCTTTCTTT. Translating it yields CASSKRKCGGQNTEAFF.

J is TRBJ1-2 and V is TRBV5-5; 7 bases match TRBD1. The V gene end was trimmed by 2 bases and the J gene end by 3 bases; junction bases not matched to a gene: 7. Germline values: CDR1 SGHKS, CDR2 YYEKEE (reference sequence). The CDR3 sequence is 15 residues long. The CDR3 DNA reads TGTGCCAGCAGCTTAAGCGGGGACAGTTACTATGGCTACACCTTC. It is translated as CASSLSGDSYYGYTF.

This clone was observed a single time. The genes are TRBV5-1 and TRBJ1-1; no firm D call. V dropped 0 bases and J dropped 1 base, with 7 bases sitting between them. CDR1 and CDR2 (germline): SGHRS, YFSETQ. CDR3 length: 14 residues. CDR3 amino acids: CASSLEGGNTEAFF. In DNA form, the CDR3 reads TGCGCCAGCAGCTTGGAGGGAGGGAACACTGAAGCTTTCTTT.

The chain links TRBV6-5 to TRBJ1-1; perhaps TRBD1 as D (6 bases). Between the trimmed V and J ends, which lost 1 base and 0 bases, there was a span of 12 bases. CDR3 length: 16 amino acids. Germline lookup yields CDR1 MNHEY and CDR2 SVGAGI. CDR3 nucleotides: TGTGCCAGCAGTTACTTGGCAGGGACAATGAACACTGAAGCTTTCTTT. Translation gives CASSYLAGTMNTEAFF.

The rearrangement links TRBV7-2 to TRBJ1-3; 8 positions agree with TRBD1. In germline, CDR1 is SGHTA, CDR2 FQGNSA. The CDR3 runs to 16 residues. V shed 7 bases, J shed 8 bases, and the junction held 16 bases outside the gene matches. The CDR3, as DNA: TGTGCCAGCAACAACCCCCGGACAGGGCTGGCGGACACCATATATTTT. Translated: CASNNPRTGLADTIYF.

The chain recombines TRBV7-8 with TRBJ2-7; D unresolved. V was trimmed by 0 bases and J by 7 bases, leaving 4 bases between them. This CDR3 has 11 residues. The V gene's germline CDR1 is SGHVS and CDR2 FQNEAQ. The CDR3 DNA follows: TGTGCCAGCAGCTTAGCGAGGGAGCAGTACTTC. This encodes CASSLAREQYF.

The chain links TRBV13 to TRBJ2-5; 8 bases align to TRBD2. The CDR3 sequence is 16 residues long. Germline values: CDR1 PRHDT, CDR2 FYEKMQ (reference sequence). With V trimmed by 0 bases and J by 4 bases, 7 bases remained unmatched. The CDR3 DNA is TGTGCCAGCAGCTTAGGTTGGCGGGAGGTGGTAGAGACCCAGTACTTC. It is translated as CASSLGWREVVETQYF. The whole variable domain, remainder taken from reference TRBV13 and TRBJ2-5, is AAGVIQSPRHLIKEKRETATLKCYPIPRHDTVYWYQQGPGQDPQFLISFYEKMQSDKGSIPDRFSAQQFSDYHSELNMSSLELGDSALYFCASSLGWREVVETQYFGPGTRLLVL.

The CDR3 bases are TGTGCCAGCAGCTCAGGGGGGCCCGCCAAAAACATTCAGTACTTC. Translating gives CASSSGGPAKNIQYF. J is TRBJ2-4 and V is TRBV7-2; perhaps TRBD1 as D (7 bases). Deletions cut 4 bases from V and 1 base from J, with 11 bases between. The CDR3 totals 15 residues. The germline V gene encodes CDR1 SGHTA and CDR2 FQGNSA.

The chain has TRBV30 and TRBJ1-4, with no clear D. CDR1 is GTSNPN, CDR2 SVGIG, per germline (reference sequence). V was shortened by 5 bases and J by 3 bases, with 13 bases between the two germline ends. The CDR3 length is 14 residues. CDR3 protein: CAWSPVGANEKLFF. CDR3 DNA: TGTGCCTGGTCCCCGGTTGGGGCTAATGAAAAACTGTTTTTT.

The chain joins TRBV20-1 to TRBJ2-5, with D perhaps TRBD2 (5 bases). This CDR3 is 11 amino acids long. Trimming removed 7 bases from V and 1 base from J, with 7 bases in between. The germline V gene encodes CDR1 DFQATT and CDR2 SNEGSKA (reference sequence). The CDR3 loop reads CSGGPQETQYF. CDR3 nucleotides: TGCAGTGGAGGGCCCCAAGAGACCCAGTACTTC.

This chain uses TRBV5-1 with TRBJ2-5, with a tentative D call TRBD2 (6 bases). Trimming took off 2 bases at V and 1 base at J, with 12 bases between the two ends. Germline-derived CDR1 and CDR2 are SGHRS and YFSETQ. There are 15 residues in the CDR3. The CDR3 here is CASSFGGSRQETQYF. The CDR3 DNA is TGCGCCAGCAGCTTCGGAGGGAGTCGCCAAGAGACCCAGTACTTC. The full variable domain, its missing parts supplied by reference TRBV5-1 and TRBJ2-5, is KAGVTQTPRYLIKTRGQQVTLSCSPISGHRSVSWYQQTPGQGLQFLFEYFSETQRNKGNFPGRFSGRQFSNSRSEMNVSTLELGDSALYLCASSFGGSRQETQYFGPGTRLLVL.

The genes are TRBV7-2 and TRBJ1-1; D remains ambiguous. CDR1 is SGHTA and CDR2 is FQGNSA in the germline V gene. There are 14 residues in the CDR3. The V gene lost 7 bases and the J gene lost 0 bases, with 12 bases spanning the gap. CDR3 sequence: CASTRRALNTEAFF. The CDR3 coding sequence is TGTGCCAGCACCCGAAGGGCGTTGAACACTGAAGCTTTCTTT. Full variable domain (rest looked up from reference TRBV7-2 and TRBJ1-1): GAGVSQSPSNKVTEKGKDVELRCDPISGHTALYWYRQSLGQGLEFLIYFQGNSAPDKSGLPSDRFSAERTGGSVSTLTIQRTQQEDSAVYLCASTRRALNTEAFFGQGTRLTVV.

This chain joins TRBV6-5 and TRBJ1-3; D ambiguous. This CDR3 is 16 amino acids long. V lost 0 bases to trimming and J lost 4 bases, with 13 bases between them. In germline, CDR1 is MNHEY, CDR2 SVGAGI. The CDR3 spells CASSYSGPKLGNTIYF. Written as DNA, the CDR3 is TGTGCCAGCAGTTACTCTGGACCGAAGTTAGGAAACACCATATATTTT.

This rearrangement joins TRBV27 to TRBJ2-7; TRBD1 is a possible D gene (6 bases). The CDR3 length is 13 residues. Trimming shortened V by 8 bases and J by 2 bases, and 13 bases separated the two germline ends. The germline V gene encodes CDR1 MNHEY and CDR2 SMNVEV (reference sequence). CDR3 coding DNA: TGTGCCAGCGGACCAGGGGTCGCCTACGAGCAGTACTTC. It codes for CASGPGVAYEQYF.

The chain uses TRBV18 and TRBJ1-5; possible D gene TRBD1, 5 bases. Per germline, CDR1 KGHSH and CDR2 LQKENI. Trimming removed 3 bases at V and 1 base at J, with 16 bases between. This CDR3 spans 17 amino acids. CDR3 DNA: TGTGCCAGCTCACCCCTTGCCTTGGCAGGGAGCAATCAGCCCCAGCATTTT. Translation: CASSPLALAGSNQPQHF.

The chain links TRBV7-2 to TRBJ1-1, with D possibly TRBD1 on 5 matching bases. The germline V gene has CDR1 SGHTA and CDR2 FQGNSA. There are 15 residues in the CDR3. Trimming pared 5 bases from V and 3 bases from J, leaving 16 bases between. Here the CDR3 reads CASSPPGGKDTEAFF. The CDR3, as DNA: TGTGCCAGCAGCCCACCCGGGGGAAAGGACACTGAAGCTTTCTTT.